The entry below gives a single T cell receptor beta chain sequence along with its context. This entry belongs to a study of blood T cell repertoires in COVID-19. Whole-study context: From T cells, B-cell-depleted T cells, or PBMCs came the material, which was cDNA or gDNA.

In the source study's methods: Amplification of reference gene primers provided the estimated nucleated cell counts. Sequenced by immunoSEQ multiplex PCR; TCRdb stores in-frame clones only, minus some. D and trimming come from the DNA, and the V and J calls and clone size come from that table. The sample has more than 70,000 clones, around 80% seen once. Germline CDR1 reads SGHTS; CDR2 reads YDEGEE. V lost 4 bases to trimming and J lost 10 bases, with 20 bases between them. The CDR3 spans 15 residues. This receptor was identified in a woman aged 70-85 years with acute or convalescent COVID-19. This rearrangement joins TRBV5-8 to TRBJ1-4, with D maybe TRBD1 (5 bases). Input material: peripheral blood. The CDR3 DNA sequence: TGTGCCAGCAGCCCACAGGCGAGTTTTGTGGGAAAACTGTTTTTT. Translated: CASSPQASFVGKLFF.